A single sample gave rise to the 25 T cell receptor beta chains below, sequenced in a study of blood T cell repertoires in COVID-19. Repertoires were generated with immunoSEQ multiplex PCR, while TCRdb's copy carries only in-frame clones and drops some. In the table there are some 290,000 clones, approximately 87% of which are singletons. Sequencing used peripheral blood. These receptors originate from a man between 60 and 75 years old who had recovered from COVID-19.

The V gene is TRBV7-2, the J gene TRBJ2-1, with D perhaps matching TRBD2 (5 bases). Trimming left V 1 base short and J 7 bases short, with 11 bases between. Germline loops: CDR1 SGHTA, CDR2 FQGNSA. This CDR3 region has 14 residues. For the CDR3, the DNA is TGTGCCAGCAGCTTAGTGGTAGCGTTGAATGAGCAGTTCTTC. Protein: CASSLVVALNEQFF.

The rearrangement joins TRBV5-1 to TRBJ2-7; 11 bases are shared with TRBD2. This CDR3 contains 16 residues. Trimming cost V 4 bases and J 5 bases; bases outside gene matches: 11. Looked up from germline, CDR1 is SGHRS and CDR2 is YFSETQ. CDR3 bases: TGCGCCAGCAGCGGTAGCGGGAGGGCCCTCTTGGACGAGCAGTACTTC. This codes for CASSGSGRALLDEQYF. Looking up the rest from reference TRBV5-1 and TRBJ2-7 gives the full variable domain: KAGVTQTPRYLIKTRGQQVTLSCSPISGHRSVSWYQQTPGQGLQFLFEYFSETQRNKGNFPGRFSGRQFSNSRSEMNVSTLELGDSALYLCASSGSGRALLDEQYFGPGTRLTVT.

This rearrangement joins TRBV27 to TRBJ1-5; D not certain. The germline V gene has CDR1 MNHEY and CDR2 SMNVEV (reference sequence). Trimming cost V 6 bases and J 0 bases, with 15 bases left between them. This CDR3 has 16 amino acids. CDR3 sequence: CASRPLLADSNQPQHF. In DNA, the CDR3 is TGTGCCAGCAGACCCTTGTTGGCAGATAGCAATCAGCCCCAGCATTTT.

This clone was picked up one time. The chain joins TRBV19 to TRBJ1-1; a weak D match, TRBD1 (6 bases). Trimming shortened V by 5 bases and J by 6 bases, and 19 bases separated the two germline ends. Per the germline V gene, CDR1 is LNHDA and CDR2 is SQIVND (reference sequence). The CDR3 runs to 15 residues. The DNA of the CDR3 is TGTGCCAGTAGTCTTTCGGGGCAGGGGAAGGCTGAAGCTTTCTTT. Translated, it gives CASSLSGQGKAEAFF. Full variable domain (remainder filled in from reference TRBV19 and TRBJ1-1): DGGITQSPKYLFRKEGQNVTLSCEQNLNHDAMYWYRQDPGQGLRLIYYSQIVNDFQKGDIAEGYSVSREKKESFPLTVTSAQKNPTAFYLCASSLSGQGKAEAFFGQGTRLTVV.

The CDR3 region has the DNA TGTGCCAGCAGCCGATTGACAGGCACCACCGGGGAGCTGTTTTTT. It specifies CASSRLTGTTGELFF. V usage is TRBV14 and J usage is TRBJ2-2; a weak D match, TRBD1 (6 bases). In germline, CDR1 is SGHDN, CDR2 FVKESK. The CDR3 loop spans 15 amino acids. The V gene lost 4 bases and the J gene lost 4 bases, with 13 bases spanning the gap.

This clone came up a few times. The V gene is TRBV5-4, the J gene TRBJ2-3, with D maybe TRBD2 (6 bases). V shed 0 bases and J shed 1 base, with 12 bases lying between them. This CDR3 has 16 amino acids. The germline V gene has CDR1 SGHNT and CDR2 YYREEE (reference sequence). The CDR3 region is CASSLGRGGGTDTQYF. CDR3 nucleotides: TGTGCCAGCAGCTTGGGACGCGGAGGGGGCACAGATACGCAGTATTTT.

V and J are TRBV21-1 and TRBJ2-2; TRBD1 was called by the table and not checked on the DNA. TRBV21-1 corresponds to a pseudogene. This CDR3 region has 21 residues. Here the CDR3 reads CASSTGQEWPEGRTNTGELFF. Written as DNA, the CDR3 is TGTGCCAGCAGCACCGGACAGGAGTGGCCCGAAGGTAGAACGAACACCGGGGAGCTGTTTTTT.

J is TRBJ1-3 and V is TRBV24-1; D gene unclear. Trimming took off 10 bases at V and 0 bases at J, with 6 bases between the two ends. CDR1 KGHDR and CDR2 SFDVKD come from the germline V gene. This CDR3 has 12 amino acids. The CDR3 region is CATAGSGNTIYF. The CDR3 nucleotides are TGTGCCACAGCAGGCTCTGGAAACACCATATATTTT.

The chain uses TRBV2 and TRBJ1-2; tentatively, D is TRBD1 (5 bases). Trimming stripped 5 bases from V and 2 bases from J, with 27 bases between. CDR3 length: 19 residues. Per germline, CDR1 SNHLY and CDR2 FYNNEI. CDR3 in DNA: TGTGCCAGCAGTCCTAACCTCGGACACGTTGTTAATACAAACTATGGCTACACCTTC. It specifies CASSPNLGHVVNTNYGYTF.

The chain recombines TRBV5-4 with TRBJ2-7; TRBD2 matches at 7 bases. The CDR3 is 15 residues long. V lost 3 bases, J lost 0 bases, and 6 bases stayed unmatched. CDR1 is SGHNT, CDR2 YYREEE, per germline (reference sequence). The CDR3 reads CASSWRGTSSYEQYF. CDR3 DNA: TGTGCCAGCAGCTGGCGGGGGACCAGCTCCTACGAGCAGTACTTC.

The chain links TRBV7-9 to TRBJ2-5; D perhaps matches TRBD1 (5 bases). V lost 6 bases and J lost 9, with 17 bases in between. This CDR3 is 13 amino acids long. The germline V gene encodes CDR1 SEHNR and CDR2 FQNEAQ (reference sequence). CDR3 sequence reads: CASRATGPAAQYF. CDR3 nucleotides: TGTGCCAGCAGAGCCACAGGCCCCGCGGCCCAGTACTTC.

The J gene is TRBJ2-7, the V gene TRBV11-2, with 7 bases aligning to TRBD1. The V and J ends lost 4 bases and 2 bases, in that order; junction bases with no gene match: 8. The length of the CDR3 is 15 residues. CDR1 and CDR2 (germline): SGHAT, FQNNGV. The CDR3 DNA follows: TGTGCCAGCAGCTATTTAGGGACAGACACCTACGAGCAGTACTTC. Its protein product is CASSYLGTDTYEQYF.

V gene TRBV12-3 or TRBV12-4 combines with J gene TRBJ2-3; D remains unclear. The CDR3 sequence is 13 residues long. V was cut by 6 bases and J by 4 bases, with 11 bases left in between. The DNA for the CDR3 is TGTGCCAGCAGGCTACGGCGGCCAGATACGCAGTATTTT. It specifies CASRLRRPDTQYF.

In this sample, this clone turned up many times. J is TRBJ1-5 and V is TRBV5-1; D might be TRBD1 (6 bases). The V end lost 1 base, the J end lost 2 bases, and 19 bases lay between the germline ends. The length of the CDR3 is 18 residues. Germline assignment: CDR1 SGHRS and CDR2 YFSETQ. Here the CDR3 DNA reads TGCGCCAGCAGCTTGTATTCGTTACGCAGGGGTGGCAATCAGCCCCAGCATTTT. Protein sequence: CASSLYSLRRGGNQPQHF.

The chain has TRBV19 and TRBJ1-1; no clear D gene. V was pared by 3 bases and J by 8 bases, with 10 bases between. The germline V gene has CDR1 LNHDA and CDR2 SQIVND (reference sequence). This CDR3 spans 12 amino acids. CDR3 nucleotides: TGTGCCAGTAGTATCGGCGCGGGAGAAGCTTTCTTT. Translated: CASSIGAGEAFF.

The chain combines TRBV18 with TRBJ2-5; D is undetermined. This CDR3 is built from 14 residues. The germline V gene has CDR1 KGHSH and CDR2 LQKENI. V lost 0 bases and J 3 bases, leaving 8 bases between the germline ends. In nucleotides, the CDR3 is TGTGCCAGCTCACCACCGTTTAGAGAAGAGACCCAGTACTTC. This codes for CASSPPFREETQYF.

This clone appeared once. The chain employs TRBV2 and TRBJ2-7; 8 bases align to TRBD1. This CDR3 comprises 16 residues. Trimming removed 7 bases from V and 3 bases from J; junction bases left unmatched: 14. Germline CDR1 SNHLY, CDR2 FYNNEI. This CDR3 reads CASMYRGSLILYEQYF. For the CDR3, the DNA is TGTGCCAGCATGTACAGGGGGTCCCTCATCCTCTACGAGCAGTACTTC.

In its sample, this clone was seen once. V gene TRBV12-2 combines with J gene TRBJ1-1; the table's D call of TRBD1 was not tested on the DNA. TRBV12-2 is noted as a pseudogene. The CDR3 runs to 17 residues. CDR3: CASRSDRVMGMNTEAFF. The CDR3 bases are TGTGCAAGTCGCTCGGACAGGGTAATGGGCATGAACACTGAAGCTTTCTTT.

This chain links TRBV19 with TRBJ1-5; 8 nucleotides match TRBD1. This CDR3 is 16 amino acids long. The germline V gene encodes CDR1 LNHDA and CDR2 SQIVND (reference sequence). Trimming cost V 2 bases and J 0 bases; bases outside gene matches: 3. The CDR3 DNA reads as TGTGCCAGTAGTATATGGACAGGGACTAGCAATCAGCCCCAGCATTTT. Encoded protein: CASSIWTGTSNQPQHF. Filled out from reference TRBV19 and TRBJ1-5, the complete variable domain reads DGGITQSPKYLFRKEGQNVTLSCEQNLNHDAMYWYRQDPGQGLRLIYYSQIVNDFQKGDIAEGYSVSREKKESFPLTVTSAQKNPTAFYLCASSIWTGTSNQPQHFGDGTRLSIL.

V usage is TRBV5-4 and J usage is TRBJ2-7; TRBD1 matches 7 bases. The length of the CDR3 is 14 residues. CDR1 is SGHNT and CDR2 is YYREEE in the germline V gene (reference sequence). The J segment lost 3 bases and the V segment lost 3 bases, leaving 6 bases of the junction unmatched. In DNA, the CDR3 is TGTGCCAGCAGCTCAGAACAGGGGTTCTACGAGCAGTACTTC. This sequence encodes CASSSEQGFYEQYF. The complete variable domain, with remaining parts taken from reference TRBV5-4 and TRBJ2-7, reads ETGVTQSPTHLIKTRGQQVTLRCSSQSGHNTVSWYQQALGQGPQFIFQYYREEENGRGNFPPRFSGLQFPNYSSELNVNALELDDSALYLCASSSEQGFYEQYFGPGTRLTVT.

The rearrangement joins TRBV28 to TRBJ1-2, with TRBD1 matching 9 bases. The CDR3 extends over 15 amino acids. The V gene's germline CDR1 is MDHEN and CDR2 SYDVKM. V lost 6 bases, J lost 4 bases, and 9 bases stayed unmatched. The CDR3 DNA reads TGTGCCAGCAGATCGGGACAGGGACCCCCCTATGGCTACACCTTC. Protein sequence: CASRSGQGPPYGYTF.

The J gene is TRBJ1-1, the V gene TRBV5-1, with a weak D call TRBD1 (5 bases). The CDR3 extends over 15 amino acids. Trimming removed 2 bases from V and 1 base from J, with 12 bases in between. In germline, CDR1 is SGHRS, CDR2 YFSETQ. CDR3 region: CASSFRVGENTEAFF. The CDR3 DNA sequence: TGCGCCAGCAGCTTCAGGGTAGGGGAGAACACTGAAGCTTTCTTT.

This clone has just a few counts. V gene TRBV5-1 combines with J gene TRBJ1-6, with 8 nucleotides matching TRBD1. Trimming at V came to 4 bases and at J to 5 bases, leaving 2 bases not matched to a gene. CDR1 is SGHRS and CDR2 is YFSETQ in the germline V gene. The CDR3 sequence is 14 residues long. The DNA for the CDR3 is TGCGCCAGCAGCCGGACAGGGAATAATTCACCCCTCCACTTT. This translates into CASSRTGNNSPLHF.

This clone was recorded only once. The CDR3 region has the DNA TGTGCCAGCAGTTTAAACCTTGCGAATGGCTACACCTTC. Translated: CASSLNLANGYTF. The chain recombines TRBV2 with TRBJ1-2; no firm D call. Germline V gene lookup returns CDR1 SNHLY and CDR2 FYNNEI. The CDR3 covers 13 residues. V gave up 5 bases and J gave up 6 bases, with 13 bases separating them.

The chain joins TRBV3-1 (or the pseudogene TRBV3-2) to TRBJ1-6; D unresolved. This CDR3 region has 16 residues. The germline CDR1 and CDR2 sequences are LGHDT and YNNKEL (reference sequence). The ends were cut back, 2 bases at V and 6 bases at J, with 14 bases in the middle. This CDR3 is CASSQRVFSVNSPLHF. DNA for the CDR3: TGTGCCAGCAGCCAAAGAGTCTTTTCTGTTAATTCACCCCTCCACTTT.